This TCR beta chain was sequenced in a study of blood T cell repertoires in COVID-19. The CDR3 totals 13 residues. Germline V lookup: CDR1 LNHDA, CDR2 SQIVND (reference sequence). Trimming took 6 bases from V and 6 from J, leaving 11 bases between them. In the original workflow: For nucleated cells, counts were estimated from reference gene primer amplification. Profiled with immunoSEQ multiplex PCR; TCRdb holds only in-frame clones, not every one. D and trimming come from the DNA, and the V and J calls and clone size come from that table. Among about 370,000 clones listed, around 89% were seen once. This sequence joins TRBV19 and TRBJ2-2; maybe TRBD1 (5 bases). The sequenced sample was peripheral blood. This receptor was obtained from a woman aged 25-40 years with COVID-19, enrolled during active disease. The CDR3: CASRDISSGELFF. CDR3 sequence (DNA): TGTGCCAGTAGGGACATTTCTTCCGGGGAGCTGTTTTTT.